Below are 11 T cell receptor beta chains sequenced from a single sample in a study of Graves' ophthalmopathy and Graves' hyperthyroidism. Amplification of TCR beta CDR3 regions used RNA transcripts. In the first round, RT-PCR was carried out with HTBI primers, and a multiplex PCR formed the second round. From the multiplex PCR reads, TCRdb called clonotypes with MiXCR, one entry per CDR3 protein. This table has 200,000 to 250,000 distinct CDR3 sequences, about a fifth appearing once. Sequencing used peripheral blood. The receptors derive from a woman aged 45-65 years with Graves' ophthalmopathy.

This clonotype came up a few times. The DNA is left out, because the CDR3 cannot be placed on it with certainty; the CDR3 is given as TCRdb lists it. V is TRBV6-7 and J is TRBJ2-2. TRBV6-7 is annotated as an ORF whose role is uncertain. From its first to its last residue, the CDR3 has 12 amino acids. The CDR3 loop reads CASTTLPGSCFF.

The CDR3 reads CASSLMVERGSQYF. DNA for the CDR3: TGTGCCAGCAGCTTAATGGTAGAGCGGGGGTCCCAGTACTTC. The gene calls are TRBV13 and TRBJ2-5, with 8 bases identical to TRBD2. V gave up 2 bases and J gave up 9 bases; unmatched junction bases: 8. The germline gives CDR1 PRHDT, CDR2 FYEKMQ (reference sequence). The CDR3 sequence is 14 residues long.

This clonotype was seen ten or more times. The chain uses TRBV11-2 and TRBJ2-5, with D possibly matching TRBD2 (6 bases). CDR1 and CDR2 from the germline V gene are SGHAT and FQNNGV. The CDR3 extends over 17 amino acids. V lost 3 bases and J 7 bases, leaving 24 bases between the germline ends. The CDR3 nucleotides read TGTGCCAGCAGCTTGATAGGGAGGTCCTCGTCGGATCGGACCCAGTACTTC. It is translated as CASSLIGRSSSDRTQYF.

This clonotype showed up many times. The J gene is TRBJ1-5, the V gene TRBV12-3 or TRBV12-4; TRBD1 agrees at 7 bases. This CDR3 is built from 13 residues. The trim removed 7 bases at V and 8 bases at J, leaving 8 bases unmatched. As DNA, the CDR3 is TGTGCCAGCACCGTGACAGGGTACGAGCCCCAGCATTTT. Amino acid sequence: CASTVTGYEPQHF.

This clonotype was counted only a few times. The germline gene is not matched at one end of the junction; a read error may be the cause. The chain carries TRBV28 and TRBJ2-7; tentatively, D is TRBD1 or TRBD2 (5 bases each). The CDR3 sequence is 13 residues long. Germline CDR1 and CDR2: MDHEN and SYDVKM. CDR3 amino acids: CASSRDVSYEQYF. As DNA, the CDR3 is TGTGCGAGCAGCCGGGACGTGTCCTACGAGCAGTACTTC.

A remark on this clonotype: At one end, the junction sequence differs from germline, possibly due to a read error. The chain uses TRBV28 and TRBJ2-7; D is unclear. CDR1 and CDR2 (germline): MDHEN, SYDVKM. The CDR3 sequence is 14 residues long. CDR3 nucleotides: TGTGCCGGCAGTTTATCCCCCAGGAACTACGAGCAGTACTTC. The encoded protein is CAGSLSPRNYEQYF.

This clonotype has at least ten counts. The chain uses TRBV2 and TRBJ1-6, with 9 bases that match TRBD1. The trim removed 8 bases at V and 2 bases at J, leaving 4 bases unmatched. This CDR3 comprises 15 residues. Germline V gene lookup returns CDR1 SNHLY and CDR2 FYNNEI. The CDR3 loop reads CASGTGSTYNSPLHF. Written as DNA, the CDR3 is TGTGCCAGCGGGACAGGGAGTACCTATAATTCACCCCTCCACTTT.

The chain carries TRBV28 and TRBJ1-2, with TRBD1 as a possible D gene (5 bases). In germline, CDR1 is MDHEN, CDR2 SYDVKM. The CDR3 length is 13 residues. V lost 5 bases and J 2 bases, leaving 9 bases between the germline ends. CDR3 residues: CASSPGRNYGYTF. CDR3 DNA sequence: TGTGCCAGCAGTCCGGGGCGCAACTATGGCTACACCTTC.

The chain combines TRBV19 with TRBJ2-7; D not certain. V was cut by 1 base and J by 3 bases, with 13 bases left in between. Germline CDR1 reads LNHDA; CDR2 reads SQIVND (reference sequence). The CDR3 sequence is 15 residues long. The CDR3 nucleotides read TGTGCCAGTAGTATAGCGGCGGCTACTCGCTACGAGCAGTACGTC. Amino acids: CASSIAAATRYEQYV.

The chain uses TRBV4-2 and TRBJ2-7; D is perhaps TRBD1 or TRBD2 (6 bases each). Germline CDR1 LGHNA, CDR2 YNFKEQ. Trimming stripped 4 bases from V and 3 bases from J, with 22 bases between. The CDR3 consists of 17 residues. CDR3 bases: TGTGCCAGCAGCCTCAACCGGCCGGGGGCCCAAGTCTACGAGCAGTACTTC. Protein: CASSLNRPGAQVYEQYF.

This rearrangement joins TRBV2 to TRBJ2-5; D gene unclear. The CDR3 has 14 amino acids. Per germline, CDR1 SNHLY and CDR2 FYNNEI. Trimming shortened V by 7 bases and J by 7 bases, and 19 bases separated the two germline ends. The CDR3 DNA reads as TGTGCCAGCAAGCTCATCGGCGTCGTCGGGACCCAGTACTTC. Its protein product is CASKLIGVVGTQYF.